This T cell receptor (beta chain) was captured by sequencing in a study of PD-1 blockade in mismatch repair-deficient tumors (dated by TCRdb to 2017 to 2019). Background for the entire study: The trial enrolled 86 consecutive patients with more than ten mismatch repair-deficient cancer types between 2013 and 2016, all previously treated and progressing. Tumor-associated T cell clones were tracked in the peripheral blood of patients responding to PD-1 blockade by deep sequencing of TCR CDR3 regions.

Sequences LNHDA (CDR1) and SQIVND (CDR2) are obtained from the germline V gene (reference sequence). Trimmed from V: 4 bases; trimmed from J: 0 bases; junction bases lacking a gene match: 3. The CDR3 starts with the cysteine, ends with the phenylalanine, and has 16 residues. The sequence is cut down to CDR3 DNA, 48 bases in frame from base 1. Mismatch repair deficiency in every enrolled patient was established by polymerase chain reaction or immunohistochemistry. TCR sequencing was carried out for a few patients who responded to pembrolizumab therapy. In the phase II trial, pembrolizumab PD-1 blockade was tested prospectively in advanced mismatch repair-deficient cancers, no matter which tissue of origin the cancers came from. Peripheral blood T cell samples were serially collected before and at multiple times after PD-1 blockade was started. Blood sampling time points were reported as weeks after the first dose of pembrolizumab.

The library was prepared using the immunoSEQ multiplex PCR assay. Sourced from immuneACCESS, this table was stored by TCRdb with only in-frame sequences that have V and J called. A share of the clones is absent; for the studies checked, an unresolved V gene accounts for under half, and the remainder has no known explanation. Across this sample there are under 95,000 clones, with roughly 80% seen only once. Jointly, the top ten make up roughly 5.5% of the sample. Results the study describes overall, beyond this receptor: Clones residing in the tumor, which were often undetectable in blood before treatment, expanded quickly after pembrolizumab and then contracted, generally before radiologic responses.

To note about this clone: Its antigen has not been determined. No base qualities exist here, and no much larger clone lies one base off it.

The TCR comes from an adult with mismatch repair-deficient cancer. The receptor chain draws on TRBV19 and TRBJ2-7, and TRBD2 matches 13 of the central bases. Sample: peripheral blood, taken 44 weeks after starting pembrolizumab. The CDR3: CASSRGLAGTSYEQYF. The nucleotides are TGTGCCAGTAGTAGGGGACTAGCGGGGACCTCCTACGAGCAGTACTTC.